These T cell receptor beta chains were read from a single sample in a study of blood T cell repertoires in COVID-19. The protocol was immunoSEQ multiplex PCR, while the TCRdb copy is restricted to in-frame clones and leaves out a portion. The top ten hold just over 20% of the sample, which has 57,000 or so clones, 65% to 80% seen once. Source material: peripheral blood. The source of these receptors is a woman of 80 years or more with active or convalescent COVID-19. The CDR3 runs from the conserved cysteine through the conserved F or W. The D gene is left open where the match is weak. Not every row has a clone size; where given, it reads once, few, many or a size class.

size,D,J,V,CDR3,DNA
.,.,TRBJ1-1,TRBV29-1,CSARRLTANTEAFF,TGCAGCGCCCGAAGGCTTACAGCGAACACTGAAGCTTTCTTT
.,.,TRBJ2-7,TRBV12-3/TRBV12-4,CASSLRAGYEQYF,TGTGCCAGCAGTTTAAGGGCGGGCTACGAGCAGTACTTC
.,TRBD1,TRBJ2-3,TRBV4-2,CASSQDSPGGTDTQYF,TGTGCCAGCAGCCAAGATTCCCCAGGGGGAACAGATACGCAGTATTTT
.,.,TRBJ1-3,TRBV15,CATSRDRTGTGNTIYF,TGTGCCACCAGCAGAGATCGTACAGGTACTGGAAACACCATATATTTT
.,.,TRBJ1-1,TRBV6-5,CASSRGGGNTEAFF,TGTGCCAGCAGTCGGGGGGGTGGGAACACTGAAGCTTTCTTT
.,.,TRBJ1-1,TRBV7-6,CASSSTRRGSGTEAFF,TGTGCCAGCAGCTCAACCCGAAGGGGTTCGGGCACTGAAGCTTTCTTT
.,.,TRBJ1-1,TRBV6-5,CASSRRDFNTEAFF,TGTGCCAGCAGTCGCCGGGACTTTAACACTGAAGCTTTCTTT
.,.,TRBJ2-3,TRBV11-2,CASSRGQPSTDTQYF,TGTGCCAGCAGCAGAGGACAGCCAAGCACAGATACGCAGTATTTT
few,TRBD1,TRBJ1-2,TRBV5-4,CASSLQLQGARGYTF,TGTGCCAGCAGCTTACAATTACAGGGGGCAAGAGGCTACACCTTC
.,TRBD1,TRBJ1-2,TRBV27,CASSRTGNDGYTF,TGTGCCAGCAGTCGGACAGGGAATGATGGCTACACCTTC
.,.,TRBJ1-5,TRBV5-1,CASSLATGQPQHF,TGCGCCAGCAGCTTGGCCACAGGTCAGCCCCAGCATTTT
.,.,TRBJ1-1,TRBV10-2,CASSDRFNRVGMNTEAFF,TGCGCCAGCAGTGATCGATTCAATAGGGTCGGGATGAACACTGAAGCTTTCTTT
.,.,TRBJ1-2,TRBV4-2,CASSQEPGLYGYTF,TGTGCCAGCAGCCAAGAACCAGGGCTCTATGGCTACACCTTC
once,.,TRBJ1-2,TRBV18,CASSPSGTVGGGYTF,TGTGCCAGCTCACCGTCCGGCACAGTCGGTGGTGGCTACACCTTC
.,TRBD1,TRBJ2-7,TRBV6-1,CASSAGLGQSPYEQYF,TGTGCCAGCAGTGCTGGGTTGGGACAGAGTCCCTACGAGCAGTACTTC
once,.,TRBJ2-1,TRBV10-1,CASSSSRSYNEQFF,TGCGCCAGCAGTAGTTCACGGTCCTACAATGAGCAGTTCTTC
.,.,TRBJ1-4,TRBV7-6,CASSGDSLGNEKLFF,TGTGCCAGCAGCGGAGACAGTCTGGGTAATGAAAAACTGTTTTTT
.,.,TRBJ1-1,TRBV19,CASSTGWNTEAFF,TGTGCCAGTAGTACAGGTTGGAACACTGAAGCTTTCTTT
.,TRBD1,TRBJ1-4,TRBV28,CASFGQGAQDEKLFF,TGTGCCAGCTTTGGACAGGGGGCGCAGGATGAAAAACTGTTTTTT
few,TRBD2,TRBJ2-3,TRBV5-1,CASSSSRGGTDTQYF,TGCGCCAGCAGCTCCTCCCGGGGGGGTACAGATACGCAGTATTTT
.,TRBD1,TRBJ1-3,TRBV5-1,CASSLTGGSSSGNTIYF,TGCGCCAGCAGCCTTACAGGGGGCTCTAGCTCTGGAAACACCATATATTTT
.,TRBD1,TRBJ1-5,TRBV19,CASSTTGGHQPQHF,TGTGCCAGTAGTACAACAGGGGGCCATCAGCCCCAGCATTTT
once,TRBD1,TRBJ2-2,TRBV5-4,CASSFAGGGGELFF,TGTGCCAGCAGCTTCGCAGGGGGCGGCGGGGAGCTGTTTTTT
.,.,TRBJ1-4,TRBV18,CASSMDSLNEKLFF,TGTGCCAGCTCTATGGACAGTCTTAATGAAAAACTGTTTTTT
.,.,TRBJ2-5,TRBV10-3,CAASGLGGETQYF,TGTGCCGCATCTGGCCTAGGTGGAGAGACCCAGTACTTC